What follows is one T cell receptor (beta chain) and its context. Survey-level immunoSEQ sequencing profiled the TCR beta repertoire. Assay: immunoSEQ multiplex PCR; the TCRdb copy retains only in-frame clones and omits some. The sample contains approximately 70,000 clones, just over 90% of which appear only once. The CDR3 consists of 13 residues. V lost 10 bases, J lost 4 bases, and 15 bases lay in between. The V gene's germline CDR1 is LNHDA and CDR2 SQIVND (reference sequence). The sequence was obtained from a man aged 35 to 55 with rheumatoid arthritis. The chain is built from TRBV19 and TRBJ2-3; the D gene is possibly TRBD2 (6 bases). Sequences were obtained from PBMCs. Here the CDR3 DNA reads TGTGCCACCTCCCCTAGGGAGGCAGATACGCAGTATTTT. Translation: CATSPREADTQYF.